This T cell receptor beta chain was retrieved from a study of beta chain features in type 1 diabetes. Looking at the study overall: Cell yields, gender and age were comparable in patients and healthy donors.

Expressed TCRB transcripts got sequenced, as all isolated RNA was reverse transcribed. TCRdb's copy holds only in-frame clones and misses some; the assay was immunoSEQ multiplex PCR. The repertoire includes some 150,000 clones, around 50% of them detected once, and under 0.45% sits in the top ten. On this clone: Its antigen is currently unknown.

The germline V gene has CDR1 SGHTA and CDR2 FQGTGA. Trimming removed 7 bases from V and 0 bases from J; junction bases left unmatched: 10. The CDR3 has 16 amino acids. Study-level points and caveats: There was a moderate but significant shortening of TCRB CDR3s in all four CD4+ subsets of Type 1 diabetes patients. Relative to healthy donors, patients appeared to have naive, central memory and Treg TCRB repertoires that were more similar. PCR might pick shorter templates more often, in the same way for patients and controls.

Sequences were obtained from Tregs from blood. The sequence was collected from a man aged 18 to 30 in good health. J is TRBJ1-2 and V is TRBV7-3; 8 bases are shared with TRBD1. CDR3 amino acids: CASTRQGLRANYGYTF. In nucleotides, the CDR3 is TGTGCCAGCACCAGACAGGGGCTGAGAGCTAACTATGGCTACACCTTC.